The clone carrying this T cell receptor (beta chain) came up a few times. Antigen unknown. TCRdb re-analysed the reads in MiXCR, keeping a single row per CDR3 protein. The repertoire holds a few hundred thousand distinct CDR3 sequences, with 25% as singletons. The sample originates from a study of T cell repertoires in cytomegalovirus infection. The sample in question was cultured PBMCs, obtained from culture after CMV antigen stimulation. This sequence originates from a human donor in good health (CMV status not recorded). Some clones in this sample may be carry-over from other donors' samples.

The CDR3, as DNA: TGTGCCAGCAGCTTAGTCAAGATAGGAGATACGCAGTATTTT. Its protein is CASSLVKIGDTQYF. The V call is TRBV7-2, the J call TRBJ2-3; no reliable D call. This CDR3 is built from 14 residues. With 1 base removed from V and 5 bases from J, the gap between germline ends came to 10 bases. Germline-derived CDR1 and CDR2 are SGHTA and FQGNSA. The full variable domain, in which reference TRBV7-2 and TRBJ2-3 provide the parts outside the CDR3, is GAGVSQSPSNKVTEKGKDVELRCDPISGHTALYWYRQSLGQGLEFLIYFQGNSAPDKSGLPSDRFSAERTGGSVSTLTIQRTQQEDSAVYLCASSLVKIGDTQYFGPGTRLTVL.